Below, 7 T cell receptor beta chains from the same sample are listed, as sequenced in a study of T cell responses to AZD1222 COVID-19 vaccine. Repertoires were generated with immunoSEQ multiplex PCR, while TCRdb's copy carries only in-frame clones and drops some. The profile shows about 140,000 clones, less than 95% of them singletons. The source material was peripheral blood, sampled 28 days after the second AZD1222 dose. The receptors were sampled from an adult who received the AZD1222 COVID-19 vaccine.

V and J are TRBV28 and TRBJ1-3, with D possibly being TRBD1 (5 bases). Germline assignment: CDR1 MDHEN and CDR2 SYDVKM. This CDR3 has 12 residues. Trimming left V 8 bases short and J 4 bases short, with 9 bases between. CDR3 in amino acids: CASGTGGNTIYF. The CDR3 DNA reads as TGTGCCAGCGGGACTGGGGGAAACACCATATATTTT.

The chain couples TRBV28 to TRBJ1-2, with D hard to call. Germline V CDR1 and CDR2: MDHEN, SYDVKM. Trimming took 4 bases from V and 3 from J, leaving 15 bases between them. The CDR3 length is 15 residues. CDR3 loop: CASSSGGPPDYGYTF. CDR3 coding DNA: TGTGCCAGCAGTTCCGGCGGGCCCCCTGACTATGGCTACACCTTC.

The rearrangement uses TRBV28 and TRBJ2-2; 8 bases match TRBD1. The CDR3 contains 14 residues. CDR1 is MDHEN, CDR2 SYDVKM, per germline. With 4 bases clipped from V and 3 bases from J, the junction kept 1 base outside the gene matches. CDR3: CASSSTGDTGELFF. CDR3 bases: TGTGCCAGCAGTTCGACAGGGGACACCGGGGAGCTGTTTTTT.

The gene calls are TRBV10-3 and TRBJ2-3; 8 bases are shared with TRBD1. The germline gives CDR1 ENHRY, CDR2 SYGVKD. The CDR3 is 14 residues long. V was clipped by 10 bases and J by 1 base; unmatched bases: 7. The CDR3 loop is CATSQGAGTDTQYF. CDR3 bases: TGTGCCACAAGTCAGGGGGCCGGCACAGATACGCAGTATTTT.

V usage is TRBV30 and J usage is TRBJ2-7; D unresolved. Deletions cut 4 bases from V and 3 bases from J, with 13 bases between. Per germline, CDR1 GTSNPN and CDR2 SVGIG (reference sequence). The CDR3 is 13 amino acids. The CDR3 protein is CAWIGLAGYEQYF. CDR3 sequence (DNA): TGTGCCTGGATCGGGTTGGCTGGCTACGAGCAGTACTTC.

The J gene is TRBJ1-1, the V gene TRBV19; no definite D call. Germline-derived CDR1 and CDR2 are LNHDA and SQIVND (reference sequence). This CDR3 contains 15 residues. Trimming shortened V by 4 bases and J by 0 bases, and 12 bases separated the two germline ends. This CDR3 reads CASSSRRIMNTEAFF. CDR3 DNA sequence: TGTGCCAGTAGTAGCCGACGGATAATGAACACTGAAGCTTTCTTT.

The chain couples TRBV7-3 to TRBJ2-2; D is possibly TRBD2 (6 bases). The CDR3 runs to 17 residues. Trimming took off 3 bases at V and 2 bases at J, with 16 bases between the two ends. Germline V CDR1 and CDR2: SGHTA, FQGTGA. CDR3 region: CASSFRGGGINTGELFF. As DNA, the CDR3 is TGTGCCAGCAGCTTTCGGGGAGGCGGGATTAACACCGGGGAGCTGTTTTTT.